This TCR beta chain was recorded in a study of CD8 T cells in Susac syndrome. With random hexamers, about 0.45 to 1 ug RNA was reverse transcribed. TCRdb re-derived calls from the immunoSEQ multiplex PCR reads in MiXCR, one entry per CDR3 protein. Here the sample spans roughly 89,000 distinct CDR3 sequences, approximately 96% being singletons. Germline V gene data show CDR1 as DFQATT and CDR2 as SNEGSKA (reference sequence). With 1 base clipped from V and 8 bases from J, the junction kept 11 bases outside the gene matches. The CDR3 extends over 16 amino acids. The chain carries TRBV20-1 and TRBJ2-1, with 10 bases matching TRBD2. The sample taken for sequencing was CD8+ T cells from PBMCs. The clonotype originates from a human donor with Susac syndrome. The CDR3 here is CSARAYLAGVAHEQFF. CDR3 sequence (DNA): TGCAGTGCTAGAGCTTACCTAGCGGGAGTTGCCCATGAGCAGTTCTTC.